Below are 27 T cell receptor beta chains sequenced from a single sample in a study of T cell repertoires in cytomegalovirus infection. TCRdb re-analysed the reads in MiXCR, keeping a single row per CDR3 protein. This table holds about 320,000 distinct CDR3 sequences, over 7.5% found once. The source material was PBMCs. All receptors derive from a human donor in good health (CMV status not recorded). Some clones in this sample may be carry-over from other donors' samples.

For the CDR3, the DNA is TGTGCCAGCAGCTATAGGGACTTCAACGACCCCTACGAGCAGTACTTC. Its translation is CASSYRDFNDPYEQYF. This chain connects TRBV11-2 to TRBJ2-7; D possibly corresponds to TRBD2 (6 bases). CDR1 and CDR2 (germline): SGHAT, FQNNGV. V shed 4 bases and J shed 2 bases, with 18 bases lying between them. The CDR3 has 16 amino acids.

The CDR3 protein is CSASRGLGNEQFF. CDR3 nucleotide sequence: TGCAGTGCCAGCAGGGGGCTTGGCAATGAGCAGTTCTTC. The J gene is TRBJ2-1, the V gene TRBV20-1, with 8 bases lining up with TRBD1. Trimming cost V 6 bases and J 6 bases; bases outside gene matches: 7. Per the germline V gene, CDR1 is DFQATT and CDR2 is SNEGSKA (reference sequence). CDR3 length: 13 amino acids.

This clonotype was seen many times. The rearrangement links TRBV28 to TRBJ1-5, with D maybe TRBD1 (5 bases). The CDR3 totals 15 residues. The V gene lost 0 bases and the J gene lost 2 bases, with 8 bases spanning the gap. Germline V lookup: CDR1 MDHEN, CDR2 SYDVKM. CDR3 amino acids: CASSLWGVGNQPQHF. The CDR3, as DNA: TGTGCCAGCAGTTTATGGGGGGTAGGCAATCAGCCCCAGCATTTT.

The rearrangement uses TRBV19 and TRBJ1-2; D gene ambiguous. V dropped 7 bases and J dropped 6 bases, with 24 bases sitting between them. From germline, CDR1 is LNHDA and CDR2 SQIVND (reference sequence). The CDR3 has 16 amino acids. The CDR3 here is CASITPGDGVHDGYTF. In DNA form, the CDR3 reads TGTGCCAGTATTACCCCCGGTGACGGGGTCCACGATGGCTACACCTTC.

This clonotype was observed a handful of times. The chain is built from TRBV7-2 and TRBJ2-5; TRBD2 matches at 10 bases. J lost 5 bases, V lost 1 base, and 4 bases had no gene match. The CDR3 has 15 amino acids. From germline, CDR1 is SGHTA and CDR2 FQGNSA. The CDR3 DNA reads as TGTGCCAGCAGCTTAGGAAATAGCGGGGGGGAGACCCAGTACTTC. Protein product: CASSLGNSGGETQYF.

This clonotype was seen many times. V gene TRBV7-6 combines with J gene TRBJ2-2; 7 bases are a match to TRBD1. Germline CDR1 SGHVS, CDR2 FNYEAQ. V dropped 5 bases and J dropped 4; count of bases not matched to a gene: 10. The CDR3 contains 16 residues. The CDR3 DNA reads TGTGCCAGCAGCCATCCACAGGGGAAAGGCACCGGGGAGCTGTTTTTT. Translating gives CASSHPQGKGTGELFF.

This sequence joins TRBV12-3 or TRBV12-4 and TRBJ2-3; 8 nucleotides line up with TRBD2. CDR3 size: 12 residues. V shed 7 bases and J 11 bases; nucleotides not matched to a gene: 8. The DNA for the CDR3 is TGTGCCAGCACCAGGCCGGGACTAGGGCAGTATTTT. Encoded protein: CASTRPGLGQYF.

In its sample, this clonotype was seen a few times. The gene calls are TRBV6-2 or TRBV6-3 and TRBJ2-7; D remains unclear. Germline CDR1 MNHEY, CDR2 SVGEGT. V shed 1 base and J shed 4 bases, with 8 bases lying between them. The CDR3 extends over 13 amino acids. In DNA, the CDR3 is TGTGCCAGCAGTTACTATTTGGATTACGAGCAGTACTTC. This translates into CASSYYLDYEQYF.

This clonotype was seen many times. This rearrangement joins TRBV4-3 to TRBJ1-2; D unclear. V was shortened by 0 bases and J by 6 bases, with 11 bases between the two germline ends. The CDR3 contains 14 residues. CDR1 is LGHNA and CDR2 is YSLEER in the germline V gene. CDR3 bases: TGCGCCAGCAGCCAAGAATTGGCGGGTAATGGCTACACCTTC. This encodes CASSQELAGNGYTF.

This clonotype was seen at least ten times. J is TRBJ2-6 and V is TRBV12-3 or TRBV12-4, with unresolved D. The CDR3 has 15 residues. V was pared by 3 bases and J by 1 base, with 7 bases between. CDR3 in amino acids: CASSFLSSGANVLTF. The CDR3 DNA is TGTGCCAGCAGTTTCTTATCATCTGGGGCCAACGTCCTGACTTTC.

This clonotype was observed many times. The rearrangement uses TRBV11-2 and TRBJ2-5; no clear D gene. CDR3 length equals 13 residues. V lost 3 bases and J 2 bases, leaving 7 bases between the germline ends. Germline lookup yields CDR1 SGHAT and CDR2 FQNNGV. The DNA for the CDR3 is TGTGCCAGCAGCTTGCAGGTACAAGAGACCCAGTACTTC. Protein product: CASSLQVQETQYF.

This clonotype was seen ten or more times. The V and J genes are TRBV12-3 or TRBV12-4 and TRBJ2-6; 7 bases line up with TRBD1. The CDR3 has 14 residues. With 11 bases clipped from V and 13 bases from J, the junction kept 17 bases outside the gene matches. CDR3 bases: TGTGCCTCCATCTCCGACCGGGACAGCTCGGTCCTGACTTTC. It translates to CASISDRDSSVLTF.

This rearrangement joins TRBV25-1 to TRBJ1-1; no clear D. Germline lookup yields CDR1 MGHDK and CDR2 SYGVNS. The length of the CDR3 is 12 residues. The germline V and J ends were trimmed by 3 bases and 1 base, with 3 bases remaining between them. CDR3 coding DNA: TGTGCCAGCAGTGATACGAACACTGAAGCTTTCTTT. Translation: CASSDTNTEAFF. Filled out from reference TRBV25-1 and TRBJ1-1, the complete variable domain reads EADIYQTPRYLVIGTGKKITLECSQTMGHDKMYWYQQDPGMELHLIHYSYGVNSTEKGDLSSESTVSRIRTEHFPLTLESARPSHTSQYLCASSDTNTEAFFGQGTRLTVV.

J is TRBJ2-3 and V is TRBV20-1; no clear D. From germline, CDR1 is DFQATT and CDR2 SNEGSKA (reference sequence). Trimming took off 5 bases at V and 10 bases at J, with 16 bases between the two ends. CDR3 length: 12 residues. The CDR3 DNA reads TGCAGTGCTCCGGATAAAACAGAGGCGCAGTATTTT. Amino acids: CSAPDKTEAQYF.

The chain links TRBV7-6 to TRBJ2-1, with TRBD2 identical over 12 bases. Germline CDR1 reads SGHVS; CDR2 reads FNYEAQ. The length of the CDR3 is 17 residues. The junction had 15 bases not matched to a gene; V was cut back by 5 bases and J by 10 bases. CDR3 coding DNA: TGTGCCAGCAGCCCCACATCCGGGCGACTAGCGGGAGCCGAGCAGTTCTTC. Its protein is CASSPTSGRLAGAEQFF.

The chain joins TRBV6-1 to TRBJ2-5, with D maybe TRBD1 (6 bases). The CDR3 loop spans 14 amino acids. The V end was cut by 5 bases, the J end by 5 bases, with 15 bases between. In germline, CDR1 is MNHNS, CDR2 SASEGT. As DNA, the CDR3 is TGTGCCAGCAGTTCACAGGGAATAGGGGAGACCCAGTACTTC. It is translated as CASSSQGIGETQYF.

The chain employs TRBV20-1 and TRBJ1-6, with D possibly matching TRBD1 (5 bases). There are 15 residues in the CDR3. Germline V CDR1 and CDR2: DFQATT, SNEGSKA (reference sequence). V gave up 6 bases and J gave up 10 bases, with 22 bases separating them. CDR3 sequence (DNA): TGCAGTGCCGGTAGCGGGGACCCAGGAGGATCACCCCTCCACTTT. This encodes CSAGSGDPGGSPLHF.

CDR3 loop: CASSRLRGGTGTGGGGEQFF. CDR3 in DNA: TGTGCCAGCAGCCGGCTTCGGGGGGGGACCGGGACTGGCGGGGGGGGAGAGCAGTTCTTC. V usage is TRBV7-2 and J usage is TRBJ2-1; 9 bases match TRBD2. The CDR3 length is 20 residues. The junction had 27 bases not matched to a gene; V was cut back by 5 bases and J by 10 bases. In germline, CDR1 is SGHTA, CDR2 FQGNSA.

This clonotype was seen at least ten times. The chain recombines TRBV4-1 with TRBJ1-3; perhaps TRBD1 as D (5 bases). From germline, CDR1 is MGHRA and CDR2 YSYEKL. The V gene lost 1 base and the J gene lost 7 bases, with 20 bases spanning the gap. The CDR3 sequence is 17 residues long. The CDR3 is CASSQGRGPVNLNTIYF. The CDR3 DNA reads TGCGCCAGCAGCCAAGGTCGGGGCCCCGTCAATCTCAACACCATATATTTT.

There are many counts of this clonotype. CDR3 nucleotide sequence: TGTGCCAGCAGTTCCGGGGACAGTAATTCACCCCTCCACTTT. Translation gives CASSSGDSNSPLHF. The V gene is TRBV12-3 or TRBV12-4, the J gene TRBJ1-6; TRBD1 matches 7 bases. This CDR3 is built from 14 residues. The J segment lost 6 bases and the V segment lost 4 bases, leaving 3 bases of the junction unmatched.

The sample holds many counts of this clonotype. The genes are TRBV19 and TRBJ2-6; the D gene is possibly TRBD1 (8 bases). Germline CDR1 is LNHDA and CDR2 is SQIVND (reference sequence). This CDR3 region has 19 residues. Between the trimmed V and J ends, which lost 3 bases and 1 base, there was a span of 19 bases. The CDR3 DNA sequence: TGTGCCAGTAGTATCTTTGGACAGGGAGGGCCTTCTGGGGCCAACGTCCTGACTTTC. It is translated as CASSIFGQGGPSGANVLTF.

This clonotype has ten or more counts. V is TRBV7-6 and J is TRBJ2-1; D possibly matches TRBD1 or TRBD2 (5 bases each). The germline gives CDR1 SGHVS, CDR2 FNYEAQ. The V gene lost 5 bases and the J gene lost 7 bases, with 18 bases spanning the gap. The CDR3 runs 15 residues. CDR3 DNA: TGTGCCAGCAGCAAAAGTGGGGGTCGGGTGAATGAGCAGTTCTTC. Translating it yields CASSKSGGRVNEQFF.

The genes are TRBV20-1 and TRBJ2-1, with 7 bases aligning to TRBD1. Trimming at V came to 4 bases and at J to 7 bases, leaving 7 bases not matched to a gene. CDR3 length: 13 amino acids. Germline CDR1 and CDR2: DFQATT and SNEGSKA (reference sequence). The CDR3 DNA sequence: TGCAGTGCTAAGCGACAGGGTAGGAATGAGCAGTTCTTC. Its translation: CSAKRQGRNEQFF.

This clonotype was found a few times. The CDR3, as DNA: TGTGCCAGATTGGGACTAGCGGGGACCCGTCCCAAAAACATTCAGTACTTC. Protein sequence: CARLGLAGTRPKNIQYF. The chain is built from TRBV5-5 and TRBJ2-4, with 13 bases identical to TRBD2. The CDR3 covers 17 residues. Trimming cost V 8 bases and J 2 bases; bases outside gene matches: 10. CDR1 and CDR2 (germline): SGHKS, YYEKEE (reference sequence).

V usage is TRBV5-6 and J usage is TRBJ2-5; D is ambiguous. This CDR3 contains 12 residues. V lost 4 bases and J lost 4, with 8 bases in between. In germline, CDR1 is SGHDT, CDR2 YYEEEE. The CDR3 DNA reads as TGTGCCAGCAGCCAACCCCTAGAGACCCAGTACTTC. Amino acids: CASSQPLETQYF.

This clonotype was observed a handful of times. The V gene is TRBV28, the J gene TRBJ1-1; 7 bases align to TRBD1. The CDR3 is 11 amino acids. V lost 7 bases and J lost 4; bases outside the gene matches: 0. Looked up from germline, CDR1 is MDHEN and CDR2 is SYDVKM. DNA of the CDR3: TGTGCCAGCAACAGGGGCACTGAAGCTTTCTTT. Encoded protein: CASNRGTEAFF.

This clonotype was seen once. Given a much more abundant clone one base away, this may be a read error. The CDR3 DNA reads as TGTGCCAGCAGCTCCAACCACAGACTAGCGGGAGGTAACACCGGGGTGCTGTTTTTT. It translates to CASSSNHRLAGGNTGVLFF. The V call is TRBV7-8, the J call TRBJ2-2; 13 nucleotides align to TRBD2. The germline V gene has CDR1 SGHVS and CDR2 FQNEAQ. This CDR3 is built from 19 residues.